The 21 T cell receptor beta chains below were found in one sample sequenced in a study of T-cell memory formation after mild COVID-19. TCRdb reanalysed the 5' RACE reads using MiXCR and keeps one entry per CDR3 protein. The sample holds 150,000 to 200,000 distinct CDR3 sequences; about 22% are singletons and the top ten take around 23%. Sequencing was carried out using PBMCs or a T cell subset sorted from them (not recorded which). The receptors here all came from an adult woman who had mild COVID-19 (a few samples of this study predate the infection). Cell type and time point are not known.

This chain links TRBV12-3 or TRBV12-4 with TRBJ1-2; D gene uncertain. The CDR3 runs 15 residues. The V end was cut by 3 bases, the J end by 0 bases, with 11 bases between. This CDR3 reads CASSFPPPSNYGYTF. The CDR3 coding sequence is TGTGCCAGCAGTTTCCCCCCTCCTTCTAACTATGGCTACACCTTC.

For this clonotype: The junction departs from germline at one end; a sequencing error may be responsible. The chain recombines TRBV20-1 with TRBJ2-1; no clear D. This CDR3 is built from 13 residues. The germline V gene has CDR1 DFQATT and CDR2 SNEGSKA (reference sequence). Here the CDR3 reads CSARGLSYNEQFF. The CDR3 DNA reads TGCAGTGCAAGAGGCCTCTCCTACAATGAGCAGTTCTTC.

The CDR3: CASSLASLEETQYF. CDR3 sequence (DNA): TGTGCCAGCAGCTTAGCATCATTGGAAGAGACCCAGTACTTC. The genes are TRBV7-9 and TRBJ2-5; D is unclear. The CDR3 consists of 14 residues. Between the trimmed V and J ends, which lost 0 bases and 3 bases, there was a span of 8 bases. CDR1 and CDR2 from the germline V gene are SEHNR and FQNEAQ (reference sequence). Variable domain in full (rest from reference TRBV7-9 and TRBJ2-5): DTGVSQNPRHKITKRGQNVTFRCDPISEHNRLYWYRQTLGQGPEFLTYFQNEAQLEKSRLLSDRFSAERPKGSFSTLEIQRTEQGDSAMYLCASSLASLEETQYFGPGTRLLVL.

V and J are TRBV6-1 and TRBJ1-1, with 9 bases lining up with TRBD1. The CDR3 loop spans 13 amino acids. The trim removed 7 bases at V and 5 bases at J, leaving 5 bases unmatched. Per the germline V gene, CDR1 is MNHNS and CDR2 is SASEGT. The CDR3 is CASIRTGETEAFF. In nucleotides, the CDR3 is TGTGCCAGCATCCGGACAGGGGAGACTGAAGCTTTCTTT.

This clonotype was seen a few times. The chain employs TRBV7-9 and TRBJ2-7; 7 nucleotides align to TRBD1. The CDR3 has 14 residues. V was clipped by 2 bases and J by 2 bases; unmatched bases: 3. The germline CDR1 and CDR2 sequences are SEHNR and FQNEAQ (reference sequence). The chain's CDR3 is CASSLQGDTYEQYF. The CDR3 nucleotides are TGTGCCAGCAGCTTACAGGGGGACACCTACGAGCAGTACTTC.

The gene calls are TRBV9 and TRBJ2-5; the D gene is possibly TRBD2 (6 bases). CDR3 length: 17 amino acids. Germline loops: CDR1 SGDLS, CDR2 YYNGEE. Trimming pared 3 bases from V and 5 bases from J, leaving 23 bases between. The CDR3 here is CASSESRGGSGGETQYF. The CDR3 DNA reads TGTGCCAGCAGCGAGAGTCGAGGTGGTAGCGGAGGGGAGACCCAGTACTTC.

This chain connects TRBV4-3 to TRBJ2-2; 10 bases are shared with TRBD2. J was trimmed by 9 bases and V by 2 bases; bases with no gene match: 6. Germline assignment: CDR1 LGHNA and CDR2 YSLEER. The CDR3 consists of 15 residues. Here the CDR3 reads CASSQRAGGFRELFF. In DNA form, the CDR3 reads TGCGCCAGCAGCCAAAGAGCGGGAGGGTTCAGGGAGCTGTTTTTT.

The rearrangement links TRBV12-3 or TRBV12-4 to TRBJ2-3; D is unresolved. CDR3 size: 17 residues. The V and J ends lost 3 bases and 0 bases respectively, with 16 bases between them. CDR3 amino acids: CASSFVGGPDSTDTQYF. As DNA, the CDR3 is TGTGCCAGCAGTTTTGTTGGCGGACCCGATAGCACAGATACGCAGTATTTT.

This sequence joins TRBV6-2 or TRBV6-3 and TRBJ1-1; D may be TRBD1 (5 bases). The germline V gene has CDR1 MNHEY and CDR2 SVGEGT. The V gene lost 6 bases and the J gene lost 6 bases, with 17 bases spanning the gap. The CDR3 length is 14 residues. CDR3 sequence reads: CASRYQGAESEAFF. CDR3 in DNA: TGTGCCAGCAGATACCAGGGCGCCGAGTCTGAAGCTTTCTTT.

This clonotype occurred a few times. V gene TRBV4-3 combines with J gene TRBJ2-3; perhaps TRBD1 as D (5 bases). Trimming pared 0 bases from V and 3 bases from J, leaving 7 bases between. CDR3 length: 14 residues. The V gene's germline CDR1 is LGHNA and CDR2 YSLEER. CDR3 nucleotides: TGCGCCAGCAGCCAAGATCCAGGGACAGATACGCAGTATTTT. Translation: CASSQDPGTDTQYF.

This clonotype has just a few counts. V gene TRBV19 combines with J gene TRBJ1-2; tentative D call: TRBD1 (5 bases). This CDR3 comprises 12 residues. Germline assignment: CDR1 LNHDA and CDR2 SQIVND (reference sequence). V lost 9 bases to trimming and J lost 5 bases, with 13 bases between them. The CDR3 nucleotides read TGTGCCAGCCAGGGAATTTGGTATGGCTACACCTTC. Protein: CASQGIWYGYTF.

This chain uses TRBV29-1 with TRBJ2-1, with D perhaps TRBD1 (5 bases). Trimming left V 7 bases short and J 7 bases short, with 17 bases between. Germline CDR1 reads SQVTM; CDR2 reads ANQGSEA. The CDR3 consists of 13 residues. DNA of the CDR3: TGCAGCGCTCTAGGGGAAGACGGGAATGAGCAGTTCTTC. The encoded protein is CSALGEDGNEQFF.

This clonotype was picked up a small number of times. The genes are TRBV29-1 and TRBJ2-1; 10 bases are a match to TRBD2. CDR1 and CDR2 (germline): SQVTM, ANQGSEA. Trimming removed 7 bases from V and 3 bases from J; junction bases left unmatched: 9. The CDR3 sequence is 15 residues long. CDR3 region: CSALGTSANYNEQFF. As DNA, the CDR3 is TGCAGCGCCCTAGGGACTAGCGCTAACTACAATGAGCAGTTCTTC.

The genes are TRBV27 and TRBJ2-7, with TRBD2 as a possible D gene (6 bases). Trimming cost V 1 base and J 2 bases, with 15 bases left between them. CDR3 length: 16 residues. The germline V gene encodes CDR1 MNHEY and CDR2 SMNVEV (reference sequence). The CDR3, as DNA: TGTGCCAGCAGTTTATATTCCCGAGGAGGGACCTACGAGCAGTACTTC. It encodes CASSLYSRGGTYEQYF.

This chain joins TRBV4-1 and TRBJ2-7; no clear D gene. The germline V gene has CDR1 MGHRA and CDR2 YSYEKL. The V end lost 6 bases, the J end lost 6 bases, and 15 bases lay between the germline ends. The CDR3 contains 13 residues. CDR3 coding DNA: TGCGCCAGCAGTCCCGACTCTGCTCTCGAGCAGTACTTC. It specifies CASSPDSALEQYF.

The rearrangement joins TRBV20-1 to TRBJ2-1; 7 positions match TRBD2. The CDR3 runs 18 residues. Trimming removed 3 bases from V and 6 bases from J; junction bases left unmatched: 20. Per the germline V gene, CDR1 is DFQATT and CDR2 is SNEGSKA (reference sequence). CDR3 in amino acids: CSASRLALGRGSVNEQFF. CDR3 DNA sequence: TGCAGTGCTAGCCGACTAGCACTCGGTCGGGGTTCCGTCAATGAGCAGTTCTTC.

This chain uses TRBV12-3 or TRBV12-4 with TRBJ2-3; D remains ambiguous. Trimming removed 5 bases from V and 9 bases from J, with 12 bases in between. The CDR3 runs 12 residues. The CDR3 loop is CASSHLWWTQYF. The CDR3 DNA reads TGTGCCAGCAGTCACCTTTGGTGGACGCAGTATTTT.

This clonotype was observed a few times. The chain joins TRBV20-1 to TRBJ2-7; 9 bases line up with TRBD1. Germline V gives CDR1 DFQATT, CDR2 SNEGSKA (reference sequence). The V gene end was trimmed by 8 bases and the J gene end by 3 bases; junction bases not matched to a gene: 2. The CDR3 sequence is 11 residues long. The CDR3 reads CSQDRGYEQYF. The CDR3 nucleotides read TGCAGTCAGGACAGGGGCTACGAGCAGTACTTC.

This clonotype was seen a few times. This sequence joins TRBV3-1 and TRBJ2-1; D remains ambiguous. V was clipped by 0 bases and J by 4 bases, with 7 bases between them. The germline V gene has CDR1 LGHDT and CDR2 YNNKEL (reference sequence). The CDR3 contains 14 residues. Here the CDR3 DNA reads TGTGCCAGCAGCCAAGACAGACTGTACAATGAGCAGTTCTTC. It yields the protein CASSQDRLYNEQFF.

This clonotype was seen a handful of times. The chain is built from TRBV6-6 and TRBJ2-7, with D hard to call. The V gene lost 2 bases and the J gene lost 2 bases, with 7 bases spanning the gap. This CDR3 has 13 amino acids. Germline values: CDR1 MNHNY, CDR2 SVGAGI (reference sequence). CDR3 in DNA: TGTGCCAGCAGTTACGCCCCAACCTACGAGCAGTACTTC. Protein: CASSYAPTYEQYF.

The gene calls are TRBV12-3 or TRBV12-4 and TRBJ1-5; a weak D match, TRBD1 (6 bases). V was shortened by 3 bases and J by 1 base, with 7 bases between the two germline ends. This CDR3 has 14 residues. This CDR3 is CASSFTGSNQPQHF. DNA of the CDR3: TGTGCCAGCAGTTTTACAGGGAGCAATCAGCCCCAGCATTTT.